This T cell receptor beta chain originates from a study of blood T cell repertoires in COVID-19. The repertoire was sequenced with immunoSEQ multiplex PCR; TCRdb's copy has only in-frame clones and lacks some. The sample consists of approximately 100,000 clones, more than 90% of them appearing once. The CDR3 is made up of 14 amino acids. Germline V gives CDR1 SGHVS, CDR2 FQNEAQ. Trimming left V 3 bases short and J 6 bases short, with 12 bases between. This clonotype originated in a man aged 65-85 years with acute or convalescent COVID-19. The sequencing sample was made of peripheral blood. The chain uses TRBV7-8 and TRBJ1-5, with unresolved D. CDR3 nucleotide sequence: TGTGCCAGCAGCTTGTCACAGCAAGGTCAGCCCCAGCATTTT. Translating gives CASSLSQQGQPQHF.